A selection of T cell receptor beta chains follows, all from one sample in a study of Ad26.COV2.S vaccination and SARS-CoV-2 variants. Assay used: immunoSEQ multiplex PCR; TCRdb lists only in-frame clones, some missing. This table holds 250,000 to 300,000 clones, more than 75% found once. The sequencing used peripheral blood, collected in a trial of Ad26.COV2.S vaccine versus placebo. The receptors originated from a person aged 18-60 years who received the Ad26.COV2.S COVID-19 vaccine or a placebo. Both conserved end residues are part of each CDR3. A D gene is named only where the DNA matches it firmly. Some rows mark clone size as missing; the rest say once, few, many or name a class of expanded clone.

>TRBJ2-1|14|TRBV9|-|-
CASSVVPTPDEQFF
TGTGCCAGCAGCGTAGTCCCTACTCCCGATGAGCAGTTCTTC
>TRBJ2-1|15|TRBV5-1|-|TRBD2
CASSPGLAGDGEQFF
TGCGCCAGCAGCCCTGGCCTAGCGGGAGATGGTGAGCAGTTCTTC
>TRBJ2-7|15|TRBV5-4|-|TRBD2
CASSLSAGVVYEQYF
TGTGCCAGCAGCCTGTCGGCGGGAGTAGTCTACGAGCAGTACTTC
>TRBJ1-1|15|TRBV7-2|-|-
CASSLGAGGLTEAFF
TGTGCCAGCAGCTTAGGGGCGGGAGGGTTAACTGAAGCTTTCTTT
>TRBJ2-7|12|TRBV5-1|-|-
CASSLTSYEQYF
TGCGCCAGCAGCCTGACATCCTACGAGCAGTACTTC
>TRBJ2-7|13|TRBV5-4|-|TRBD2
CASTSRGAYEQYF
TGTGCCAGCACCTCCCGGGGGGCCTACGAGCAGTACTTC
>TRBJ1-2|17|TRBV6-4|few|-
CAGSRSGRLLTNYGYTF
TGTGCCGGCAGTAGGTCAGGAAGGCTCCTAACTAACTATGGCTACACCTTC
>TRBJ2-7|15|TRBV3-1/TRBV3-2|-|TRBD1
CASSRGTGGSYEQYF
TGTGCCAGCAGTAGAGGGACAGGGGGGTCCTACGAGCAGTACTTC
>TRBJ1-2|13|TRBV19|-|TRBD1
CASTPTGAYGYTF
TGTGCCAGTACCCCGACAGGGGCCTATGGCTACACCTTC
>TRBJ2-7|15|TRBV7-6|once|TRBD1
CASSLVRDSSYEQYF
TGTGCCAGCAGCTTAGTCCGGGACAGTTCCTACGAGCAGTACTTC
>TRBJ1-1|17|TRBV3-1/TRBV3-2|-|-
CASSQGLRQVVDTEAFF
TGTGCCAGCAGCCAAGGGCTCCGACAGGTCGTCGACACTGAAGCTTTCTTT
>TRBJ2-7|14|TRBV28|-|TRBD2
CASNLSGIQREQYF
TGTGCCAGCAACCTTAGCGGGATTCAGCGCGAGCAGTACTTC
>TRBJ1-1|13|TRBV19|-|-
CASSRGGVTEAFF
TGTGCCAGTAGTAGAGGAGGGGTCACTGAAGCTTTCTTT
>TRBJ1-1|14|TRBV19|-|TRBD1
CASRRQGASTEAFF
TGTGCCAGTAGGCGACAGGGGGCGAGCACTGAAGCTTTCTTT
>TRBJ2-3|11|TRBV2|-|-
CASSEPDTQYF
TGTGCCAGCAGTGAGCCAGATACGCAGTATTTT
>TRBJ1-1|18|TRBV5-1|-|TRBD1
CASSLDGTGGSLGTEAFF
TGCGCCAGCAGCTTGGATGGGACAGGGGGCTCCCTTGGCACTGAAGCTTTCTTT
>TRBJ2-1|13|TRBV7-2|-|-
CASSLDYNGEQFF
TGTGCCAGCAGCTTAGACTACAACGGAGAGCAGTTCTTC
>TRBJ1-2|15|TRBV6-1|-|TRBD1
CASSEPGQANYGYTF
TGTGCCAGCAGTGAACCGGGACAGGCTAACTATGGCTACACCTTC
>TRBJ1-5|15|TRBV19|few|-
CASSIPTEYNQPQHF
TGTGCCAGTAGTATACCTACAGAATACAATCAGCCCCAGCATTTT
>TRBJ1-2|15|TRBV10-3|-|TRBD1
CAISETSGGDYGYTF
TGTGCCATCAGTGAGACTTCAGGGGGGGACTATGGCTACACCTTC
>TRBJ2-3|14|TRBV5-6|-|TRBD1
CASSWDRRTDTQYF
TGTGCCAGCAGCTGGGACAGGCGCACAGATACGCAGTATTTT
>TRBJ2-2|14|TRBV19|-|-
CASSLDGETGELFF
TGTGCCAGTAGCCTGGACGGGGAAACCGGGGAGCTGTTTTTT
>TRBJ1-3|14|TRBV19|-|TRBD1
CASSQGAHGNTIYF
TGTGCCAGTTCGCAGGGGGCGCACGGAAACACCATATATTTT
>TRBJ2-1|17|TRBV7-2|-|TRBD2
CASSPWTSGNGDNEQFF
TGTGCCAGCAGCCCCTGGACTAGCGGGAACGGCGACAATGAGCAGTTCTTC
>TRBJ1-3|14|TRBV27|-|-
CASSPKGNGNTIYF
TGTGCCAGCAGTCCAAAAGGGAATGGAAACACCATATATTTT
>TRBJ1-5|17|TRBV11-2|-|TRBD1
CASSSQGGGIGNQPQHF
TGTGCCAGCAGCTCGCAGGGGGGGGGTATAGGAAATCAGCCCCAGCATTTT
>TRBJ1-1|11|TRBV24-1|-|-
CASRTGTEAFF
TGTGCCTCCAGGACGGGAACTGAAGCTTTCTTT
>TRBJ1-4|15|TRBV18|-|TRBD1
CASSPSTGAYEKLFF
TGTGCCAGCTCACCAAGTACAGGGGCCTATGAAAAACTGTTTTTT
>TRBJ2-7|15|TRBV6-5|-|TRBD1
CASIRGTGDSYEQYF
TGTGCCAGCATCAGAGGGACAGGGGATAGCTACGAGCAGTACTTC
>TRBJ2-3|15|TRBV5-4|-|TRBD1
CASSSDRDHRDTQYF
TGTGCCAGCAGCTCCGACAGGGACCACAGGGATACGCAGTATTTT
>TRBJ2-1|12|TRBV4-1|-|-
CASSQDRREQFF
TGCGCCAGCAGCCAAGATCGCCGTGAGCAGTTCTTC
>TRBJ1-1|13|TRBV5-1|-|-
CASSLGVETEAFF
TGCGCCAGCAGCTTGGGGGTTGAGACTGAAGCTTTCTTT
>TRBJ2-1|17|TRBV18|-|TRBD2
CASSPLNTRLADNEQFF
TGTGCCAGCTCACCACTGAACACGAGACTAGCGGACAATGAGCAGTTCTTC
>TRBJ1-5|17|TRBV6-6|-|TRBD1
CASSPPLGTGGNQPQHF
TGTGCCAGCAGTCCTCCTTTGGGGACAGGGGGTAATCAGCCCCAGCATTTT
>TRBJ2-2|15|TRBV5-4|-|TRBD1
CASSLRQGNTGELFF
TGTGCCAGCAGCTTACGACAGGGGAACACCGGGGAGCTGTTTTTT
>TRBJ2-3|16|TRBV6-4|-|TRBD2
CASSARSGGGTDTQYF
TGTGCCAGCAGTGCCCGAAGCGGGGGGGGCACAGATACGCAGTATTTT
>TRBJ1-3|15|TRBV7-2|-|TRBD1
CASSFATGTGNTIYF
TGTGCCAGCAGCTTCGCGACAGGGACTGGAAACACCATATATTTT
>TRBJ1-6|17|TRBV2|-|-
CASSDRVPGSYNSPLHF
TGTGCCAGCAGTGACAGGGTTCCTGGCTCCTATAATTCACCCCTCCACTTT
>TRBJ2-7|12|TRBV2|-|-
CASRWDSYEQYF
TGTGCCAGCCGATGGGACTCTTACGAGCAGTACTTC
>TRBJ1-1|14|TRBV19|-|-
CASTLPPPNTEAFF
TGTGCCAGTACCCTACCCCCCCCTAACACTGAAGCTTTCTTT
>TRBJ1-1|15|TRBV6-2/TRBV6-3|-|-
CASSPGGGGNTEAFF
TGTGCCAGCAGCCCCGGGGGCGGCGGGAACACTGAAGCTTTCTTT
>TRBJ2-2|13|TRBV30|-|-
CAWSAPNTGELFF
TGTGCCTGGAGTGCCCCGAACACCGGGGAGCTGTTTTTT
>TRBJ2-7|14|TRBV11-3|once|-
CASSLDRSSYEQYF
TGTGCCAGCAGCCTAGACAGGAGCTCCTACGAGCAGTACTTC
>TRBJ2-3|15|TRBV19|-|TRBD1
CASRTQGVATDTQYF
TGTGCCAGTAGAACTCAGGGGGTTGCCACAGATACGCAGTATTTT
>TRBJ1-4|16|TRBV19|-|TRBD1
CASSRGGQGAGEKLFF
TGTGCCAGTAGTCGTGGCGGACAGGGGGCAGGGGAAAAACTGTTTTTT
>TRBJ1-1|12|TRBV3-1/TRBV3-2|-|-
CASSQFQGEAFF
TGTGCCAGCAGCCAATTCCAGGGGGAAGCTTTCTTT
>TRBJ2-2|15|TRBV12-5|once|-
CASGSPGFGVGELFF
TGTGCTAGTGGTTCGCCAGGGTTTGGGGTCGGGGAGCTGTTTTTT
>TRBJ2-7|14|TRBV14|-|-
CASSLIQSSYEQYF
TGTGCCAGCAGTCTAATACAGAGCTCCTACGAGCAGTACTTC
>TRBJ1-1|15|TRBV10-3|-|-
CAIRTNRATNTEAFF
TGTGCCATCAGGACAAACAGGGCAACGAACACTGAAGCTTTCTTT
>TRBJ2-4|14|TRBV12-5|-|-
CASGPPGRINIQYF
TGTGCTAGTGGTCCCCCGGGACGGATAAACATTCAGTACTTC
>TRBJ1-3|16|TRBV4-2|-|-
CASSQASGDSGNTIYF
TGTGCCAGCAGCCAAGCGTCAGGGGACTCTGGAAACACCATATATTTT
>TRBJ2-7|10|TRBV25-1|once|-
CASSGNEQYF
TGTGCCAGCAGTGGGAACGAGCAGTACTTC
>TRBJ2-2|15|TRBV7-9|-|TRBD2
CASSVSGGRAGELFF
TGTGCCAGCAGCGTTAGCGGGGGGCGTGCCGGGGAGCTGTTTTTT